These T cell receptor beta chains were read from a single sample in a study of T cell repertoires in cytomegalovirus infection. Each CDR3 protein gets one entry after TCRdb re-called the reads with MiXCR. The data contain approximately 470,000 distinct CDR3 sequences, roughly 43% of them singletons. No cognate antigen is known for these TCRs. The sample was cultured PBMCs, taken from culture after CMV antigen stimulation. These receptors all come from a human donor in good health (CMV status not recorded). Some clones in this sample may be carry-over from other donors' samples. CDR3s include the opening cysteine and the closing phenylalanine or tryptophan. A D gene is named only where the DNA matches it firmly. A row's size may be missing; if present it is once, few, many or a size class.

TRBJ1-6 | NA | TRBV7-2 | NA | CASSFEGTNNSPLHF | TGTGCCAGCAGCTTTGAAGGGACCAATAATTCACCCCTCCACTTT
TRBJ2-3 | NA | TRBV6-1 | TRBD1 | CASSPRDRYTDTQYF | TGTGCCAGCAGCCCCCGGGACAGGTACACAGATACGCAGTATTTT
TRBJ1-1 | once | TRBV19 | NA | CASSITQLGNTEAFF | TGTGCCAGTAGTATTACCCAGCTCGGGAACACTGAAGCTTTCTTT
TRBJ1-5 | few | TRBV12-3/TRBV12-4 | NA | CASSFGGQVNQPQHF | TGTGCCAGCAGTTTCGGGGGCCAGGTCAATCAGCCCCAGCATTTT
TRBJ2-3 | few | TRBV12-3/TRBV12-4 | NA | CASSFWGSGKDTQYF | TGTGCCAGCAGTTTTTGGGGTAGCGGCAAGGATACGCAGTATTTT
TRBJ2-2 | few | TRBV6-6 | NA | CASSQRTVTGELFF | TGTGCCAGCAGTCAAAGGACGGTTACCGGGGAGCTGTTTTTT
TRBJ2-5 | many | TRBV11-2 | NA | CASSLDQDWILWETQYF | TGTGCCAGCAGCTTAGATCAAGATTGGATTTTATGGGAGACCCAGTACTTC
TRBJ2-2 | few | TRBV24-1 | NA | CATSDSGPRATGELFF | TGTGCCACCAGTGACAGCGGACCGAGGGCTACCGGGGAGCTGTTTTTT
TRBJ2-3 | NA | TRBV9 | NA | CASSVFQGHTDTQYF | TGTGCCAGCAGCGTATTTCAGGGGCACACAGATACGCAGTATTTT
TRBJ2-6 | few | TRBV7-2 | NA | CASSPHHISGANVLTF | TGTGCCAGCAGCCCACACCATATCTCTGGGGCCAACGTCCTGACTTTC
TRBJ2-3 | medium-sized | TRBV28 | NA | CASSLELLGVSTDTQYF | TGTGCCAGCAGTTTAGAGTTATTGGGAGTTAGCACAGATACGCAGTATTTT
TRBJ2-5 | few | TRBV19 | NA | CASSIDRLQGAETQYF | TGTGCCAGTAGTATAGATCGTCTGCAGGGAGCAGAGACCCAGTACTTC
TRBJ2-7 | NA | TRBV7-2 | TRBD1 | CASSYDRGGEQYF | TGTGCCAGCAGCTACGACAGGGGCGGCGAGCAGTACTTC
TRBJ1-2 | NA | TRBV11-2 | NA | CASSLGRDLYGYTF | TGTGCCAGCAGCTTAGGCCGGGACCTCTATGGCTACACCTTC
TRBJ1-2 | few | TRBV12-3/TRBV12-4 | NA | CASSFRDGYTF | TGTGCCAGCAGTTTTAGAGATGGCTACACCTTC
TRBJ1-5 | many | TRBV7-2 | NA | CASSPLGGDQPQHF | TGTGCCAGCAGCCCCCTAGGTGGAGATCAGCCCCAGCATTTT
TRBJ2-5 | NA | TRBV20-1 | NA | CSARAGGRETQYF | TGCAGTGCTAGAGCCGGGGGGCGAGAGACCCAGTACTTC
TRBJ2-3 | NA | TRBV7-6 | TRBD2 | CASSLSLAGNGDTQYF | TGTGCCAGCAGCTTGTCTTTAGCGGGAAATGGAGATACGCAGTATTTT
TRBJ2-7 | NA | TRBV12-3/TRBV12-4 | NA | CASSQPDGGLLYEQYF | TGTGCCAGCAGTCAACCTGATGGGGGGCTTCTGTACGAGCAGTACTTC
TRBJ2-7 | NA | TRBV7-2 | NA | CASSLIPSWQLHEQYF | TGTGCCAGCAGCTTAATCCCTTCCTGGCAGCTCCACGAGCAGTACTTC
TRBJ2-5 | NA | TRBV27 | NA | CASSPRAGETQYF | TGTGCCAGCAGTCCCCGGGCCGGAGAGACCCAGTACTTC
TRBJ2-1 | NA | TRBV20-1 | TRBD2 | CSARGGGRAFSEQFF | TGCAGTGCTAGAGGGGGCGGGAGGGCTTTTAGTGAGCAGTTCTTC
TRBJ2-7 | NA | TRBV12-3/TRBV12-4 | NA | CASSLRGYSYEQYF | TGTGCCAGCAGTTTAAGGGGATACTCCTACGAGCAGTACTTC
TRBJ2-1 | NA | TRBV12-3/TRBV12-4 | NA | CASSPYGRAAYNEQFF | TGTGCCAGCAGTCCCTACGGCAGGGCAGCCTACAATGAGCAGTTCTTC
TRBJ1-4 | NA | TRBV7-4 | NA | CASSGPMTLELFF | TGTGCCAGCAGCGGACCAATGACTCTAGAATTGTTTTTT
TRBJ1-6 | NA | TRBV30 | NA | CAWSSHRQLFNSPLHF | TGTGCCTGGAGTTCACACCGACAGCTATTTAATTCACCCCTCCACTTT
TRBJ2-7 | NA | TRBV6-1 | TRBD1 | CASSPEPGQGLYEQYF | TGTGCCAGCAGCCCCGAACCGGGACAGGGTCTCTACGAGCAGTACTTC
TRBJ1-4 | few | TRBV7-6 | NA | CASSFPRSNEKLFF | TGTGCCAGCAGCTTTCCTAGATCGAATGAAAAACTGTTTTTT
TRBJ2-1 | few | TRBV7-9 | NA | CASSTRTLGQFF | TGTGCCAGCAGCACCCGGACCTTGGGGCAGTTCTTC
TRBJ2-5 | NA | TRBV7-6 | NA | CASSLAPGRVETQYF | TGTGCCAGCAGCTTAGCCCCGGGTCGGGTAGAGACCCAGTACTTC
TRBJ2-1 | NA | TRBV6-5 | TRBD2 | CASSPPAGGGGNEQFF | TGTGCCAGCAGTCCCCCAGCGGGAGGAGGGGGGAATGAGCAGTTCTTC
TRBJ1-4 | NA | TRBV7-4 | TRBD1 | CASSIDRAGGTNEKLFF | TGTGCCAGCAGCATCGACAGGGCCGGGGGAACTAATGAAAAACTGTTTTTT
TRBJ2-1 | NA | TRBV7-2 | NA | CASSPRGVYNEQFF | TGTGCCAGCAGCCCCAGGGGGGTTTACAATGAGCAGTTCTTC
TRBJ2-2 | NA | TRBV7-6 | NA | CASSAGLATGELFF | TGTGCCAGCAGCGCCGGACTGGCCACCGGGGAGCTGTTTTTT
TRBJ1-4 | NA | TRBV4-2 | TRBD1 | CASSQDPGQFNEKLFF | TGTGCCAGCAGCCAAGATCCGGGACAGTTCAATGAAAAACTGTTTTTT
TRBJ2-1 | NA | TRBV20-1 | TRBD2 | CSARDPETSGNNEQFF | TGCAGTGCTAGAGATCCAGAGACTAGCGGGAACAATGAGCAGTTCTTC
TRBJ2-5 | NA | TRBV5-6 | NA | CASSLPGGWSSGSETQYF | TGTGCCAGCAGCTTGCCAGGGGGCTGGTCTAGCGGATCGGAGACCCAGTACTTC
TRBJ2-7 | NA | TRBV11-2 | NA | CASSLEQDPYEQYF | TGTGCCAGCAGCTTAGAACAGGACCCCTACGAGCAGTACTTC
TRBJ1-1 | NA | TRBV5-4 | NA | CASSFMGAVTEAFF | TGTGCCAGCAGCTTCATGGGGGCTGTCACTGAAGCTTTCTTT
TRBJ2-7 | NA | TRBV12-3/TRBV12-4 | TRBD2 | CASSLLRGGAYEQYF | TGTGCCAGCAGTTTACTCCGCGGGGGGGCCTACGAGCAGTACTTC
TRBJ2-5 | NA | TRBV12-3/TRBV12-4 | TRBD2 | CASSLRAGAPETQYF | TGTGCCAGCAGTTTAAGAGCGGGGGCCCCAGAGACCCAGTACTTC
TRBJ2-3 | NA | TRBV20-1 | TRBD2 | CSALAGGPDTQYF | TGCAGTGCTTTAGCGGGGGGGCCAGATACGCAGTATTTT
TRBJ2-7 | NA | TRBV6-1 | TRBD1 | CASSKKGRQGAGEQYF | TGTGCCAGCAGTAAAAAAGGGAGGCAGGGGGCGGGTGAGCAGTACTTC
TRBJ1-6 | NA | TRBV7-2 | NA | CASSLDGFSPLHF | TGTGCCAGCAGCTTAGACGGGTTTTCACCCCTCCACTTT
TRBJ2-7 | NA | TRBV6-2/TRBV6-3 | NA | CASSYVGSRYEQYF | TGTGCCAGCAGTTACGTTGGTAGCCGGTACGAGCAGTACTTC
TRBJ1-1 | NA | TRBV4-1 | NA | CASSQRRGGTEAFF | TGCGCCAGCAGCCAACGGAGAGGCGGAACTGAAGCTTTCTTT
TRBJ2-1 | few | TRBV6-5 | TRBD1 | CASRRQGSYNEQFF | TGTGCCAGCAGACGACAGGGCTCCTACAATGAGCAGTTCTTC
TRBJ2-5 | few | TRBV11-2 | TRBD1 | CASSSQGVGETQYF | TGTGCCAGCAGCTCACAGGGGGTGGGAGAGACCCAGTACTTC
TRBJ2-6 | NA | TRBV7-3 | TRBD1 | CASSVDGTGVSGANVLTF | TGTGCCAGCAGCGTAGATGGGACAGGGGTCTCTGGGGCCAACGTCCTGACTTTC
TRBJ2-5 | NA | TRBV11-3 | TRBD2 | CASSLRLAGPQKTQYF | TGTGCCAGCAGCTTAAGGCTAGCGGGACCTCAGAAGACCCAGTACTTC
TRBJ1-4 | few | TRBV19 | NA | CASKGSSASNEKLFF | TGTGCCAGTAAGGGGTCATCGGCTTCTAATGAAAAACTGTTTTTT